The rows below give T cell receptor beta chains drawn from one sample of a study of blood T cell repertoires in COVID-19. The assay was immunoSEQ multiplex PCR, and TCRdb's table has in-frame clones only and misses some. The table has hundreds of thousands of clones, approximately 91% seen once. Sequenced: peripheral blood. All receptors derive from a man in his forties or fifties with acute or convalescent COVID-19. CDR3s include the opening cysteine and the closing phenylalanine or tryptophan. D genes are given only for firm matches. Expanded clones get a size class; other rows say once, few or many, or leave the size out.

D	size	V	J	CDR3	DNA
.	.	TRBV7-3	TRBJ1-1	CASSFQSSRASTEAFF	TGTGCCAGCAGCTTTCAGTCGAGCAGGGCGAGCACTGAAGCTTTCTTT
.	.	TRBV11-2	TRBJ1-2	CASSPGTFGGTLYGYTF	TGTGCCAGCAGCCCCGGCACGTTCGGCGGAACCTTGTATGGCTACACCTTC
TRBD1	.	TRBV5-4	TRBJ2-7	CASSTAGRGPEQYF	TGTGCCAGCAGCACGGCGGGCAGGGGGCCCGAGCAGTACTTC
.	.	TRBV3-1/TRBV3-2	TRBJ1-2	CASSQSWGYTF	TGTGCCAGCAGCCAGAGCTGGGGCTACACCTTC
TRBD1	.	TRBV3-1/TRBV3-2	TRBJ2-1	CASSQDMAGGWEQFF	TGTGCCAGCAGCCAAGATATGGCAGGGGGCTGGGAGCAGTTCTTC
TRBD1	.	TRBV27	TRBJ1-2	CASSLSLAGGYGYTF	TGTGCCAGCAGTTTATCATTGGCAGGGGGGTATGGCTACACCTTC
TRBD2	.	TRBV3-1/TRBV3-2	TRBJ2-1	CASSQGLAALSSYNEQFF	TGTGCCAGCAGCCAAGGACTAGCGGCCCTGAGCTCCTACAATGAGCAGTTCTTC
.	.	TRBV7-2	TRBJ1-4	CASSLPGWRGKLFF	TGTGCCAGCAGCTTACCGGGGTGGAGAGGAAAACTGTTTTTT
TRBD2	.	TRBV2	TRBJ2-3	CASSELAGGSSTDTQYF	TGTGCCAGCAGTGAACTAGCGGGGGGCTCTAGCACAGATACGCAGTATTTT
.	.	TRBV6-4	TRBJ1-2	CASSDTRVGGYTF	TGTGCCAGCAGTGATACTAGGGTCGGGGGCTACACCTTC
.	.	TRBV3-1/TRBV3-2	TRBJ2-1	CASSQDIVMTVKQFF	TGTGCCAGCAGCCAAGATATCGTAATGACAGTTAAGCAGTTCTTC
.	.	TRBV27	TRBJ1-1	CASSSLQGRNTEAFF	TGTGCCAGCAGTTCACTACAGGGTCGGAACACTGAAGCTTTCTTT
.	.	TRBV9	TRBJ1-4	CASSGTSTNEKLFF	TGTGCCAGCAGTGGGACTTCAACTAATGAAAAACTGTTTTTT
TRBD2	once	TRBV27	TRBJ2-3	CASSTLAGSLGADTQYF	TGTGCCAGCAGTACCCTAGCGGGTTCCCTGGGGGCAGATACGCAGTATTTT
.	.	TRBV20-1	TRBJ2-3	CSASGEGGLVTDTQYF	TGCAGTGCTAGTGGTGAGGGGGGGCTTGTCACAGATACGCAGTATTTT
.	.	TRBV7-9	TRBJ1-4	CASSLGQSNEKLFF	TGTGCCAGCAGCTTAGGACAATCGAATGAAAAACTGTTTTTT
TRBD1	.	TRBV5-5	TRBJ1-5	CASSPNDRVNQPQHF	TGTGCCAGCAGCCCGAACGACAGGGTTAATCAGCCCCAGCATTTT
TRBD1	.	TRBV10-3	TRBJ2-5	CAISSSRGTEKGETQYF	TGTGCCATCAGCTCGTCCCGAGGGACAGAAAAGGGAGAGACCCAGTACTTC
.	.	TRBV10-1	TRBJ1-1	CASSFGNRRNTEAFF	TGCGCCAGCAGTTTTGGGAACAGGAGGAACACTGAAGCTTTCTTT
TRBD2	.	TRBV27	TRBJ2-5	CASSIGLVGKETQYF	TGTGCCAGCAGCATCGGACTAGTCGGGAAAGAGACCCAGTACTTC
.	.	TRBV27	TRBJ2-2	CASSLSGTFAGGELFF	TGTGCCAGCAGTTTATCGGGGACTTTCGCCGGCGGGGAGCTGTTTTTT
TRBD1	.	TRBV19	TRBJ1-2	CASSIGTGEYGYTF	TGTGCCAGTAGTATCGGAACAGGGGAGTATGGCTACACCTTC
.	.	TRBV9	TRBJ2-6	CASSDRMSGANVLTF	TGTGCCAGCAGCGATCGTATGTCTGGGGCCAACGTCCTGACTTTC
.	once	TRBV6-5	TRBJ1-3	CASRPPGTNTIYF	TGTGCCAGCAGACCCCCAGGAACAAACACCATATATTTT
TRBD2	.	TRBV7-2	TRBJ2-7	CASSLSPGLSLSYEQYF	TGTGCCAGCAGCCTATCTCCGGGACTATCTTTATCCTACGAGCAGTACTTC
.	once	TRBV5-1	TRBJ2-3	CASNGGAGDTQYF	TGCGCCAGCAATGGGGGCGCAGGAGATACGCAGTATTTT
TRBD1	.	TRBV19	TRBJ1-2	CASSITGGRVYGYTF	TGTGCCAGTAGTATCACAGGGGGGCGCGTCTATGGCTACACCTTC
.	.	TRBV5-5	TRBJ2-1	CASSWGTHRASSYNEQFF	TGTGCCAGCAGCTGGGGGACCCACAGGGCTAGCTCCTACAATGAGCAGTTCTTC
.	.	TRBV19	TRBJ1-6	CASSIGGDKAPLHF	TGTGCCAGTAGTATAGGGGGGGATAAGGCACCCCTCCACTTT
.	.	TRBV9	TRBJ1-1	CASSVVRGSKDTEAFF	TGTGCCAGCAGCGTAGTACGAGGGTCGAAGGACACTGAAGCTTTCTTT
TRBD2	.	TRBV6-5	TRBJ2-5	CASSLAGGQGETQYF	TGTGCCAGCAGTCTAGCGGGAGGGCAGGGGGAGACCCAGTACTTC
.	.	TRBV19	TRBJ1-3	CASSMSPPGGRNTIYF	TGTGCCAGTAGTATGTCCCCTCCGGGAGGGAGAAACACCATATATTTT
.	.	TRBV28	TRBJ1-1	CASNWGVGMNTEAFF	TGTGCCAGCAACTGGGGAGTGGGTATGAACACTGAAGCTTTCTTT
.	.	TRBV25-1	TRBJ1-2	CASSPTENYGYTF	TGTGCCAGCAGCCCGACAGAGAACTATGGCTACACCTTC
.	.	TRBV5-1	TRBJ1-1	CASSLSFSNTEAFF	TGCGCCAGCAGTTTGTCCTTTTCGAACACTGAAGCTTTCTTT
.	.	TRBV2	TRBJ2-1	CASSEEQGSYNEQFF	TGTGCCAGCAGTGAAGAACAGGGCTCCTACAATGAGCAGTTCTTC
.	.	TRBV6-6	TRBJ2-4	CASSSDRAGAKNIQYF	TGTGCCAGCAGTTCCGACAGGGCGGGGGCCAAAAACATTCAGTACTTC
TRBD1	.	TRBV29-1	TRBJ1-2	CSARSQGHYGYTF	TGCAGCGCCCGTTCACAGGGGCACTATGGCTACACCTTC
TRBD2	few	TRBV28	TRBJ2-1	CASSGRGWAAYNEQFF	TGTGCCAGCAGTGGGAGGGGTTGGGCGGCCTACAATGAGCAGTTCTTC
.	.	TRBV6-1	TRBJ1-1	CASSEPGSPHTEAFF	TGTGCCAGCAGTGAACCGGGATCCCCTCACACTGAAGCTTTCTTT
.	.	TRBV7-8	TRBJ2-7	CASSTWAFTSHEQYF	TGTGCCAGCAGCACGTGGGCATTTACGTCCCACGAGCAGTACTTC
TRBD1	.	TRBV2	TRBJ2-5	CASSSGQGTTQYF	TGTGCCAGCAGCTCCGGACAGGGCACGACCCAGTACTTC